Listed below are T cell receptor beta chains from one sample, sequenced in a study of T cell changes during pregnancy in multiple sclerosis. Using immunoSEQ multiplex PCR, the repertoire was profiled, and TCRdb retains in-frame clones only, with some absent. The sample lists roughly 60,000 clones; roughly 90% were seen once. Here the sequenced sample was peripheral blood, taken before pregnancy. All receptors come from a female donor with multiple sclerosis, enrolled in a pregnancy study. Each CDR3 is given with its conserved first and last residue. The D gene is left open where the match is weak. The size entry is marked missing in some rows and otherwise reads once, few, many or a size class.

clone size	V gene	J gene	D gene	CDR3 DNA	CDR3 protein
.	TRBV5-4	TRBJ2-3	.	TGTGCCAGCAACCCTTCAGCGGAGTTCACAGATACGCAGTATTTT	CASNPSAEFTDTQYF
.	TRBV7-9	TRBJ1-4	TRBD1	TGTGCCAGCAGTTTGTCCGGACAGGGTGAGGAAAAACTGTTTTTT	CASSLSGQGEEKLFF
.	TRBV14	TRBJ1-6	.	TGTGCCAGCAGCCAAGGGCCGTACAATTCACCCCTCCACTTT	CASSQGPYNSPLHF
once	TRBV9	TRBJ1-2	TRBD1	TGTGCCAGCAGCGTAGTCCAGGGACAGGGTACGGGTAGCTATGGCTACACCTTC	CASSVVQGQGTGSYGYTF
once	TRBV29-1	TRBJ1-1	.	TGCAGCGCCGCGGGTGGTATTATGAACACTGAAGCTTTCTTT	CSAAGGIMNTEAFF
.	TRBV4-3	TRBJ1-1	.	TGCGCCAGCAGCCAAGGTGTGAGTGGCACTGAAGCTTTCTTT	CASSQGVSGTEAFF
.	TRBV11-1	TRBJ2-3	.	TGTGCCAGCAGCTTAAGGGCAGGGAGCACAGATACGCAGTATTTT	CASSLRAGSTDTQYF
.	TRBV12-5	TRBJ2-3	TRBD2	TGTGCTAGTGGGGCTAGCGGGGGGGTAGATACGCAGTATTTT	CASGASGGVDTQYF
.	TRBV11-2	TRBJ1-4	.	TGTGCCAGCAGCTTAGGGGGCGGAGTTAATGAAAAACTGTTTTTT	CASSLGGGVNEKLFF
.	TRBV5-5	TRBJ1-1	.	TGTGCCAGCAGCTTGGTGGCGGGGGTTAGCACTGAAGCTTTCTTT	CASSLVAGVSTEAFF
.	TRBV9	TRBJ2-7	TRBD2	TGTGCCAGCAGCGTAGGGACTTCCACTAGCGCGAGCTCCTACGAGCAGTACTTC	CASSVGTSTSASSYEQYF
.	TRBV19	TRBJ2-7	TRBD1	TGTGCCAGTAGTATACGCTCACTTCCGGGACAGGAAAACTACGAGCAGTACTTC	CASSIRSLPGQENYEQYF
.	TRBV25-1	TRBJ1-6	TRBD1	TGTGCCAGCAGTGAATGGGGCAGGGGGCCATCACCCCTCCACTTT	CASSEWGRGPSPLHF
.	TRBV4-3	TRBJ1-1	.	TGCGCCAGCAGCCAAGGTCTGGGGGCGCAGGTTGAAGCTTTCTTT	CASSQGLGAQVEAFF
.	TRBV7-3	TRBJ1-3	.	TGTGCCAGCAGCTCGGGACTCGGAAACTCTGGAAACACCATATATTTT	CASSSGLGNSGNTIYF
.	TRBV4-3	TRBJ2-5	TRBD1	TGCGCCAGCAGCCAAAATCCCGGACAGGGGAGGGAGACCCAGTACTTC	CASSQNPGQGRETQYF